The 20 T cell receptor beta chains below were found in one sample sequenced in a study of blood T cell repertoires in COVID-19. The table came from immunoSEQ multiplex PCR; TCRdb's copy has only in-frame clones and leaves some out. The table records 100,000 to 150,000 clones, about 87% of them present only once. The specimen sequenced was peripheral blood. These receptors originate from a man aged 45-65 years with acute or convalescent COVID-19.

The V gene is TRBV28, the J gene TRBJ1-2; D is uncertain. Germline V gene data show CDR1 as MDHEN and CDR2 as SYDVKM. The CDR3 is 14 residues long. V gave up 1 base and J gave up 4 bases, with 10 bases separating them. CDR3 amino acids: CASSLSGLGYGYTF. The CDR3 DNA reads as TGTGCCAGCAGTTTATCCGGTCTTGGCTATGGCTACACCTTC.

This chain connects TRBV19 to TRBJ2-5; D remains unclear. Germline V lookup: CDR1 LNHDA, CDR2 SQIVND (reference sequence). This CDR3 is 13 amino acids long. V lost 6 bases and J 2 bases, leaving 10 bases between the germline ends. The CDR3 spells CASRPGAQETQYF. The CDR3 nucleotides read TGTGCCAGTAGACCCGGAGCTCAAGAGACCCAGTACTTC. The whole variable domain, filled in from reference TRBV19 and TRBJ2-5, reads DGGITQSPKYLFRKEGQNVTLSCEQNLNHDAMYWYRQDPGQGLRLIYYSQIVNDFQKGDIAEGYSVSREKKESFPLTVTSAQKNPTAFYLCASRPGAQETQYFGPGTRLLVL.

The chain couples TRBV6-6 to TRBJ2-7; TRBD2 might be the D (7 bases). Germline assignment: CDR1 MNHNY and CDR2 SVGAGI (reference sequence). The V gene lost 5 bases and the J gene lost 0 bases, with 32 bases spanning the gap. The CDR3 extends over 21 amino acids. The DNA of the CDR3 is TGTGCCAGCAGTCGGGACTTCCTTCTTGCGGGGGCCCCAAGGAGCTCCTACGAGCAGTACTTC. Its protein is CASSRDFLLAGAPRSSYEQYF.

The chain combines TRBV6-5 with TRBJ1-6, with 9 bases fitting TRBD1. With 7 bases clipped from V and 13 bases from J, the junction kept 11 bases outside the gene matches. Germline values: CDR1 MNHEY, CDR2 SVGAGI. There are 14 residues in the CDR3. CDR3 DNA: TGTGCCAGCAAGGGGGACAGGGAGGTTTCGCCCCTCCACTTT. Its protein product is CASKGDREVSPLHF.

The CDR3 loop reads CASSQGNYQPQHF. CDR3 bases: TGTGCCAGCAGCCAAGGCAACTATCAGCCCCAGCATTTT. The gene calls are TRBV14 and TRBJ1-5, with no clear D. In germline, CDR1 is SGHDN, CDR2 FVKESK. The CDR3 is 13 residues long. Trimming took off 1 base at V and 5 bases at J, with 6 bases between the two ends.

Note on this clone: This CDR3 is also generated by other DNA sequences in the sample. This chain joins TRBV5-4 and TRBJ2-5; D remains unclear. Trimming shortened V by 2 bases and J by 4 bases, and 6 bases separated the two germline ends. This CDR3 is built from 12 residues. Germline V CDR1 and CDR2: SGHNT, YYREEE (reference sequence). The CDR3 loop reads CASSFPGETQYF. The CDR3 bases are TGTGCCAGCAGCTTTCCGGGAGAGACCCAGTACTTC.

The chain carries TRBV6-4 and TRBJ1-2; 7 bases are a match to TRBD1. After removal of 3 bases from V and 4 bases from J, the junction contained 2 bases not matched to a gene. The CDR3 runs 13 residues. Germline assignment: CDR1 MRHNA and CDR2 SNTAGT. This chain's CDR3 is CASSEGQFYGYTF. The CDR3 nucleotides read TGTGCCAGCAGTGAGGGACAGTTCTATGGCTACACCTTC.

The CDR3 spells CASSTDTYGYTF. CDR3 in DNA: TGTGCCAGCAGCACCGACACCTATGGCTACACCTTC. V and J are TRBV5-4 and TRBJ1-2; D is unclear. Trimming removed 4 bases at V and 4 bases at J, with 8 bases between. This CDR3 has 12 amino acids. The germline gives CDR1 SGHNT, CDR2 YYREEE (reference sequence). Drawing the rest from reference TRBV5-4 and TRBJ1-2, the complete variable domain is ETGVTQSPTHLIKTRGQQVTLRCSSQSGHNTVSWYQQALGQGPQFIFQYYREEENGRGNFPPRFSGLQFPNYSSELNVNALELDDSALYLCASSTDTYGYTFGSGTRLTVV.

The chain uses TRBV11-2 and TRBJ1-2; D gene ambiguous. The CDR3 consists of 14 residues. The germline CDR1 and CDR2 sequences are SGHAT and FQNNGV. Trimming pared 3 bases from V and 4 bases from J, leaving 12 bases between. Here the CDR3 reads CASSLNPRTYGYTF. CDR3 DNA sequence: TGTGCCAGCAGCTTGAATCCGCGTACCTATGGCTACACCTTC. Drawing the rest from reference TRBV11-2 and TRBJ1-2, the complete variable domain is EAGVAQSPRYKIIEKRQSVAFWCNPISGHATLYWYQQILGQGPKLLIQFQNNGVVDDSQLPKDRFSAERLKGVDSTLKIQPAKLEDSAVYLCASSLNPRTYGYTFGSGTRLTVV.

J is TRBJ1-5 and V is TRBV7-9, with D perhaps matching TRBD1 (5 bases). With 4 bases removed from V and 7 bases from J, the gap between germline ends came to 8 bases. The CDR3 has 12 residues. The germline V gene encodes CDR1 SEHNR and CDR2 FQNEAQ (reference sequence). CDR3 amino acids: CASSSGWQPQHF. The CDR3 DNA reads as TGTGCCAGCAGCTCAGGGTGGCAGCCCCAGCATTTT. Full variable domain (missing parts from reference TRBV7-9 and TRBJ1-5): DTGVSQNPRHKITKRGQNVTFRCDPISEHNRLYWYRQTLGQGPEFLTYFQNEAQLEKSRLLSDRFSAERPKGSFSTLEIQRTEQGDSAMYLCASSSGWQPQHFGDGTRLSIL.

The V gene is TRBV19, the J gene TRBJ2-2; the D is unclear. V dropped 8 bases and J dropped 3 bases, with 7 bases sitting between them. This CDR3 region has 12 residues. Looked up from germline, CDR1 is LNHDA and CDR2 is SQIVND (reference sequence). The CDR3 region is CASGRYTGELFF. CDR3 sequence (DNA): TGTGCCAGTGGCCGATACACCGGGGAGCTGTTTTTT.

The rearrangement links TRBV2 to TRBJ2-1, with 12 bases lining up with TRBD2. With V trimmed by 7 bases and J by 4 bases, 14 bases remained unmatched. Germline CDR1 and CDR2: SNHLY and FYNNEI. This CDR3 region has 18 residues. The CDR3 nucleotides are TGTGCCAGCACGCCCGGGACTAGCGGGCGAGGGCCTTACAATGAGCAGTTCTTC. It translates to CASTPGTSGRGPYNEQFF.

The rearrangement uses TRBV10-2 and TRBJ2-1; D unresolved. V lost 7 bases and J 4 bases, leaving 17 bases between the germline ends. The CDR3 totals 15 residues. Germline CDR1 WSHSY, CDR2 SAAADI. The CDR3 sequence: CASTLLSSAYNEQFF. In DNA form, the CDR3 reads TGCGCCAGCACTCTACTTTCGTCCGCATACAATGAGCAGTTCTTC.

The V call is TRBV13, the J call TRBJ1-1; no definite D call. Trimming stripped 0 bases from V and 1 base from J, with 9 bases between. Germline V gives CDR1 PRHDT, CDR2 FYEKMQ (reference sequence). CDR3 size: 15 residues. The CDR3 sequence is CASSLGYEGNTEAFF. As DNA, the CDR3 is TGTGCCAGCAGCTTAGGATACGAGGGGAACACTGAAGCTTTCTTT.

The chain employs TRBV28 and TRBJ1-1, with 9 nucleotides matching TRBD1. Trimming took 5 bases from V and 4 from J; bases not matched to a gene: 11. The CDR3 contains 16 residues. The germline gives CDR1 MDHEN, CDR2 SYDVKM. This CDR3 is CASSTPGTGWGTEAFF. In nucleotides, the CDR3 is TGTGCCAGCAGTACCCCCGGGACAGGGTGGGGCACTGAAGCTTTCTTT. Using reference TRBV28 and TRBJ1-1 for the parts outside the CDR3, the full variable domain is DVKVTQSSRYLVKRTGEKVFLECVQDMDHENMFWYRQDPGLGLRLIYFSYDVKMKEKGDIPEGYSVSREKKERFSLILESASTNQTSMYLCASSTPGTGWGTEAFFGQGTRLTVV.

The chain uses TRBV5-1 and TRBJ2-7; 9 bases match TRBD2. The CDR3 is 14 amino acids. The germline V gene encodes CDR1 SGHRS and CDR2 YFSETQ. The ends lost 1 base at V and 5 bases at J; junction bases unmatched: 4. For the CDR3, the DNA is TGCGCCAGCAGCTTGTTACTAGCGGGCCACGAGCAGTACTTC. Protein product: CASSLLLAGHEQYF.

This clone was picked up one time. The genes are TRBV5-5 and TRBJ1-1; D is ambiguous. CDR1 is SGHKS, CDR2 YYEKEE, per germline (reference sequence). This CDR3 is 14 amino acids long. The V end lost 0 bases, the J end lost 0 bases, and 6 bases lay between the germline ends. The CDR3 sequence is CASSLDIMNTEAFF. CDR3 in DNA: TGTGCCAGCAGCTTGGACATTATGAACACTGAAGCTTTCTTT.

V usage is TRBV28 and J usage is TRBJ2-7; 7 bases match TRBD2. The CDR3 consists of 16 residues. Germline V CDR1 and CDR2: MDHEN, SYDVKM. The junction had 8 bases not matched to a gene; V was cut back by 2 bases and J by 1 base. The CDR3 nucleotides are TGTGCCAGCAGTTTAATCACTAGCGATATTTCCTACGAGCAGTACTTC. Residues: CASSLITSDISYEQYF.

This sequence joins TRBV5-8 and TRBJ1-3; D not resolved. Germline CDR1 SGHTS, CDR2 YDEGEE. The CDR3 runs to 16 residues. Trimming took 3 bases from V and 0 from J, leaving 13 bases between them. This CDR3 is CASSSGVINSGNTIYF. The CDR3 DNA reads TGTGCCAGCAGCTCGGGTGTGATCAACTCTGGAAACACCATATATTTT.

The chain couples TRBV6-6 to TRBJ2-1; TRBD2 aligns across 13 bases. The CDR3 runs to 18 residues. Germline CDR1 MNHNY, CDR2 SVGAGI (reference sequence). With V trimmed by 5 bases and J by 1 base, 8 bases remained unmatched. CDR3 in amino acids: CASSPLGTSGTSYNEQFF. The CDR3 nucleotides are TGTGCCAGCAGTCCCCTAGGGACTAGCGGGACATCCTACAATGAGCAGTTCTTC.